The 27 T cell receptor beta chains below all came from one sample that was sequenced in a study of T cells in Graves' hyperthyroidism and ophthalmopathy. Authors of the study amplified TCR beta CDR3 regions from RNA transcripts. RT-PCR in the first round (using the HTBI primer set) targeted the TCR CDR3. TCRdb recomputed calls from the multiplex PCR reads with MiXCR, one row per CDR3 protein. Here the sample spans 45,000 to 60,000 distinct CDR3 sequences, roughly 49% being singletons. The sequenced sample was blood. The receptors come from a woman under 40 with Graves' ophthalmopathy.

The chain links TRBV15 to TRBJ2-7; D may correspond to TRBD1 or TRBD2 (6 bases each). Germline V CDR1 and CDR2: LNHNV, YYDKDF (reference sequence). V dropped 1 base and J dropped 5 bases, with 12 bases sitting between them. The CDR3 extends over 14 amino acids. Here the CDR3 DNA reads TGTGCCACCAGCAGAGGGGGGGCGGGCCACGAGCAGTACTTC. Translating it yields CATSRGGAGHEQYF.

This clonotype was seen at least ten times. The chain uses TRBV7-2 and TRBJ2-5; D not resolved. Germline V lookup: CDR1 SGHTA, CDR2 FQGNSA. Trimming shortened V by 5 bases and J by 5 bases, and 12 bases separated the two germline ends. The CDR3 totals 13 residues. The CDR3 sequence is CASSVDPWETQYF. CDR3 DNA sequence: TGTGCCAGCAGCGTCGACCCCTGGGAGACCCAGTACTTC.

This rearrangement joins TRBV25-1 to TRBJ2-3; a weak D match, TRBD2 (6 bases). Deletions cut 4 bases from V and 1 base from J, with 15 bases between. CDR1 is MGHDK, CDR2 SYGVNS, per germline. The CDR3 extends over 16 amino acids. The CDR3 nucleotides read TGTGCCAGCAGTGCTACTCGGGACTTCCGCACAGATACGCAGTATTTT. Residues: CASSATRDFRTDTQYF.

J is TRBJ2-7 and V is TRBV19; 7 bases line up with TRBD2. CDR1 is LNHDA and CDR2 is SQIVND in the germline V gene (reference sequence). J was trimmed by 3 bases and V by 5 bases; bases with no gene match: 4. The CDR3 has 13 residues. The CDR3 here is CASSAAGNYEQYF. In DNA form, the CDR3 reads TGTGCCAGTAGTGCAGCGGGGAACTACGAGCAGTACTTC.

This clonotype counts as medium-sized (0.01 to 0.1%). The J gene is TRBJ1-2, the V gene TRBV10-1, with D possibly TRBD1 on 6 matching bases. The germline CDR1 and CDR2 sequences are WNHNN and SYGVQD (reference sequence). Trimming left V 6 bases short and J 9 bases short, with 14 bases between. CDR3 size: 12 residues. The CDR3, as DNA: TGCGCCAGCAGCTCGGGACAAGCAAGCTACACCTTC. Translation: CASSSGQASYTF.

V usage is TRBV10-3 and J usage is TRBJ2-1, with TRBD2 matching over 9 bases. CDR3 length equals 14 residues. Per the germline V gene, CDR1 is ENHRY and CDR2 is SYGVKD. Trimming took 6 bases from V and 8 from J; bases not matched to a gene: 8. The CDR3 DNA reads as TGTGCCATCAGGGGCCTAGCGGGAAACGATGAGCAGTTCTTC. It is translated as CAIRGLAGNDEQFF.

This clonotype was recorded only once. This chain links TRBV2 with TRBJ2-7, with TRBD1 identical over 10 bases. Per germline, CDR1 SNHLY and CDR2 FYNNEI. CDR3 length: 14 residues. The V and J ends lost 7 bases and 5 bases, in that order; junction bases with no gene match: 8. CDR3 in amino acids: CASTWDRGIDEQYF. CDR3 bases: TGTGCCAGCACCTGGGACAGGGGAATCGACGAGCAGTACTTC. The full variable domain, in which reference TRBV2 and TRBJ2-7 provide the parts outside the CDR3, is EPEVTQTPSHQVTQMGQEVILRCVPISNHLYFYWYRQILGQKVEFLVSFYNNEISEKSEIFDDQFSVERPDGSNFTLKIRSTKLEDSAMYFCASTWDRGIDEQYFGPGTRLTVT.

This sequence joins TRBV11-2 and TRBJ2-4; no firm D call. CDR3 size: 18 residues. Germline V gives CDR1 SGHAT, CDR2 FQNNGV. The V end lost 1 base, the J end lost 0 bases, and 16 bases lay between the germline ends. CDR3 sequence: CASSLAGRRERAKNIQYF. The CDR3 DNA follows: TGTGCCAGCAGCTTAGCTGGCAGGAGAGAACGAGCCAAAAACATTCAGTACTTC.

The chain couples TRBV7-9 to TRBJ2-3; TRBD1 is a possible D gene (6 bases). V lost 5 bases, J lost 7 bases, and 16 bases lay in between. Per germline, CDR1 SEHNR and CDR2 FQNEAQ (reference sequence). The CDR3 consists of 14 residues. The CDR3 nucleotides are TGTGCCAGCAGCCCAGGGGACAAAAGAAATACGCAGTATTTT. This codes for CASSPGDKRNTQYF.

This clonotype was counted between two and nine times. Germline and junction disagree at one end, which may indicate a read error. The genes are TRBV2 and TRBJ2-7; no definite D call. CDR3 length equals 11 residues. CDR1 and CDR2 (germline): SNHLY, FYNNEI. Here the CDR3 reads CAGSGFYGQYF. As DNA, the CDR3 is TGTGCCGGCAGTGGGTTTTACGGGCAGTACTTC.

There are many counts of this clonotype. The chain carries TRBV7-2 and TRBJ2-7; TRBD2 matches 10 bases. The CDR3 has 14 residues. J gave up 7 bases and V 5 bases, and 8 bases lay outside the gene matches. Germline lookup yields CDR1 SGHTA and CDR2 FQGNSA. The DNA of the CDR3 is TGTGCCAGCAGCCCAGGACTAGCGGACTTGGAGCAGTACTTC. Translation gives CASSPGLADLEQYF.

The sample holds many counts of this clonotype. This rearrangement joins TRBV28 to TRBJ1-4; D uncertain. The germline V and J ends were trimmed by 3 bases and 7 bases, with 12 bases remaining between them. The CDR3 contains 14 residues. CDR1 MDHEN and CDR2 SYDVKM come from the germline V gene. The DNA of the CDR3 is TGTGCCAGCAGTTTTGAGGGCATCAGTGAAAAACTGTTTTTT. It yields the protein CASSFEGISEKLFF. Variable domain in full (rest from reference TRBV28 and TRBJ1-4): DVKVTQSSRYLVKRTGEKVFLECVQDMDHENMFWYRQDPGLGLRLIYFSYDVKMKEKGDIPEGYSVSREKKERFSLILESASTNQTSMYLCASSFEGISEKLFFGSGTQLSVL.

Details on this clonotype: As the CDR3 is not closed by the conserved phenylalanine or tryptophan, this likely results from a read error. The V call is TRBV19, the J call TRBJ1-5; 10 bases are a match to TRBD1. V shed 7 bases, J shed 0 bases, and the junction held 3 bases outside the gene matches. The CDR3 runs 15 residues. CDR1 LNHDA and CDR2 SQIVND come from the germline V gene (reference sequence). The DNA for the CDR3 is TGTGCCAGTAAGGACAGGGGGTATAGCAATCAGCCCCAGCATCAT. Translating gives CASKDRGYSNQPQHH.

As to this clonotype: A much more abundant neighbour one base away suggests this may be a read error. The chain joins TRBV6-5 to TRBJ2-5; D gene uncertain. Germline V gene data show CDR1 as MNHEY and CDR2 as SVGAGI. CDR3 length equals 17 residues. V lost 2 bases and J lost 4, with 20 bases in between. The CDR3 loop is CASSYGPEIGYLETQYF. The CDR3, as DNA: TGTGCCAGCAGTTACGGGCCCGAGATAGGGTATTTAGAGACCCAGTACTTC.

This clonotype occurred once. The rearrangement uses TRBV7-2 and TRBJ2-5; 9 nucleotides agree with TRBD2. The CDR3 extends over 15 amino acids. Germline CDR1 SGHTA, CDR2 FQGNSA. Trimming at V came to 2 bases and at J to 2 bases, leaving 3 bases not matched to a gene. The CDR3 here is CASSLYLAGQETQYF. Written as DNA, the CDR3 is TGTGCCAGCAGCTTATATCTAGCGGGACAAGAGACCCAGTACTTC.

This clonotype was seen at least ten times. The rearrangement uses TRBV6-1 and TRBJ2-5; 7 bases fit TRBD2. The V segment lost 6 bases and the J segment 1 base; nucleotides outside the gene matches: 8. The length of the CDR3 is 15 residues. CDR1 and CDR2 from the germline V gene are MNHNS and SASEGT. The CDR3: CASREDSGGQETQYF. The CDR3 DNA is TGTGCCAGCAGGGAGGATTCGGGGGGCCAAGAGACCCAGTACTTC.

The chain carries TRBV29-1 and TRBJ1-2; a weak D match, TRBD1 (6 bases). V was trimmed by 8 bases and J by 6 bases, leaving 13 bases between them. Per germline, CDR1 SQVTM and CDR2 ANQGSEA. The CDR3 length is 11 residues. CDR3 DNA: TGCAGCACCCGGGGGCCCCATGGCTACACCTTC. Translating gives CSTRGPHGYTF.

The gene calls are TRBV24-1 and TRBJ1-2, with D possibly TRBD1 on 6 matching bases. The CDR3 is 16 amino acids. Germline CDR1 KGHDR, CDR2 SFDVKD. The V end lost 3 bases, the J end lost 2 bases, and 15 bases lay between the germline ends. For the CDR3, the DNA is TGTGCCACCAGTGATCCGAGGACGGGGGCGAACTATGGCTACACCTTC. Translated, it gives CATSDPRTGANYGYTF.

About this clonotype itself: Its ends do not fully match the called genes, so a read error is possible. The chain joins TRBV20-1 to TRBJ2-6; D is ambiguous. Per germline, CDR1 DFQATT and CDR2 SNEGSKA (reference sequence). This CDR3 spans 13 amino acids. The CDR3 protein is CSASKASMNTEAF. In nucleotides, the CDR3 is TGCAGTGCTAGCAAGGCCAGTATGAACACTGAAGCTTTC.

V usage is TRBV7-8 and J usage is TRBJ2-3, with 10 bases fitting TRBD1. The CDR3 covers 16 residues. Germline CDR1 and CDR2: SGHVS and FQNEAQ. The V and J ends lost 5 bases and 5 bases, in that order; junction bases with no gene match: 10. Here the CDR3 reads CASSVQPGQGLDTQYF. DNA for the CDR3: TGTGCCAGCAGCGTACAACCGGGACAGGGGTTAGATACGCAGTATTTT. The variable domain in full, with the rest retrieved from reference TRBV7-8 and TRBJ2-3, is GAGVSQSPRYKVAKRGQDVALRCDPISGHVSLFWYQQALGQGPEFLTYFQNEAQLDKSGLPSDRFFAERPEGSVSTLKIQRTQQEDSAVYLCASSVQPGQGLDTQYFGPGTRLTVL.

About this clonotype itself: A read error may produce the germline difference seen at one junction end. DNA of the CDR3: TGTGCCAGCTCACCGCGGTCCGGGACAGGGTTGGATTATGGCTACACCTTC. Its protein is CASSPRSGTGLDYGYTF. This rearrangement joins TRBV10-2 to TRBJ1-2; 9 bases agree with TRBD1. CDR3 length: 17 residues. CDR1 WSHSY and CDR2 SAAADI come from the germline V gene.

This clonotype was detected many times. This sequence joins TRBV5-6 and TRBJ2-6; 7 bases line up with TRBD1. The V segment lost 4 bases and the J segment 2 bases; nucleotides outside the gene matches: 6. The CDR3 totals 16 residues. Per the germline V gene, CDR1 is SGHDT and CDR2 is YYEEEE. The CDR3 loop is CASSVLRGTGANVLTF. CDR3 nucleotide sequence: TGTGCCAGCAGCGTACTCAGGGGGACTGGGGCCAACGTCCTGACTTTC.

With regard to this clonotype: A much bigger clone sits one base away, suggesting this may be a read error. The chain combines TRBV4-1 with TRBJ1-1; TRBD1 matches at 8 bases. Looked up from germline, CDR1 is MGHRA and CDR2 is YSYEKL. This CDR3 has 16 amino acids. With 2 bases clipped from V and 1 base from J, the junction kept 6 bases outside the gene matches. CDR3 DNA sequence: TGCGCCAGCAGCCAACCAACCGGGACAGGGAACACTGAAGCTTTCTTT. Encoded protein: CASSQPTGTGNTEAFF.

The chain recombines TRBV28 with TRBJ2-2; D call uncertain. Deletions cut 1 base from V and 1 base from J, with 7 bases between. The CDR3 has 15 residues. Germline assignment: CDR1 MDHEN and CDR2 SYDVKM. The CDR3 DNA reads as TGTGCCAGCAGTTTATCAGGAATGAACACCGGGGAGCTGTTTTTT. Its protein product is CASSLSGMNTGELFF.

V gene TRBV6-6 combines with J gene TRBJ2-1, with D maybe TRBD2 (6 bases). This CDR3 is built from 13 residues. With 10 bases removed from V and 6 bases from J, the gap between germline ends came to 16 bases. Germline V gene sequence: CDR1 MNHNY, CDR2 SVGAGI (reference sequence). In nucleotides, the CDR3 is TGTGCCAACGGGGGTAACAGGAGCAATGAGCAGTTCTTC. Protein sequence: CANGGNRSNEQFF.

This clonotype is deemed medium-sized. V gene TRBV7-9 combines with J gene TRBJ2-2, with 9 bases fitting TRBD1. This CDR3 contains 15 residues. CDR1 is SEHNR and CDR2 is FQNEAQ in the germline V gene (reference sequence). V shed 6 bases and J 6 bases; nucleotides not matched to a gene: 8. DNA of the CDR3: TGTGCCAGCAGACCAAAGACAGGGGGATCCGGGGAGCTGTTTTTT. This translates into CASRPKTGGSGELFF.

This clonotype was counted at least ten times. V is TRBV6-1 and J is TRBJ2-7, with a weak D call TRBD1 (6 bases). V lost 1 base, J lost 5 bases, and 18 bases lay in between. The CDR3 extends over 16 amino acids. Germline CDR1 and CDR2: MNHNS and SASEGT. In DNA, the CDR3 is TGTGCCAGCAGTGAAGTGGGGTACAGGGTGGGCGACGAGCAGTACTTC. Translating gives CASSEVGYRVGDEQYF.